This entry lists 13 T cell receptor beta chains sequenced from one sample in a study of T-cell memory formation after mild COVID-19. MiXCR, applied by TCRdb to the 5' RACE reads, yields one record per CDR3 protein. This table holds roughly 300,000 distinct CDR3 sequences, roughly 13% found once. The material sequenced was PBMCs or a T cell subset sorted from them (not recorded which). The origin of the receptors is a man in his late teens or twenties who had mild COVID-19 (a few samples of this study predate the infection). Cell type and time point are not known.

This clonotype has a handful of counts. V and J are TRBV29-1 and TRBJ2-5; TRBD2 aligns across 8 bases. V lost 4 bases and J lost 5; bases outside the gene matches: 6. The CDR3 length is 13 residues. Germline loops: CDR1 SQVTM, CDR2 ANQGSEA. The CDR3 sequence is CSVGPERGETQYF. CDR3 in DNA: TGCAGCGTTGGGCCGGAGCGGGGGGAGACCCAGTACTTC.

In this sample, this clonotype turned up once. The germline gene is not matched at one end of the junction; a read error may be the cause. The chain has TRBV7-9 and TRBJ2-6, with D uncertain. Germline CDR1 and CDR2: SEHNR and FQNEAQ (reference sequence). This CDR3 has 15 amino acids. The chain's CDR3 is CAISLVPSGANVLTF. The CDR3, as DNA: TGTGCCATCAGCTTAGTACCCTCTGGGGCCAACGTCCTGACTTTC.

V and J are TRBV10-1 and TRBJ2-7; tentative D call: TRBD1 (5 bases). Germline loops: CDR1 WNHNN, CDR2 SYGVQD (reference sequence). There are 17 residues in the CDR3. The V end was cut by 2 bases, the J end by 2 bases, with 19 bases between. Here the CDR3 DNA reads TGCGCCAGCAGTGAGCGGGCAGGGTCAGGTAGTACCTACGAGCAGTACTTC. Encoded protein: CASSERAGSGSTYEQYF.

This clonotype was observed many times. V and J are TRBV29-1 and TRBJ2-2; D is unclear. The CDR3 loop spans 13 amino acids. The germline CDR1 and CDR2 sequences are SQVTM and ANQGSEA. Trimming shortened V by 4 bases and J by 5 bases, and 11 bases separated the two germline ends. CDR3 nucleotide sequence: TGCAGCGTTGTGCGCGGTAGTACCGGGGAGCTGTTTTTT. This encodes CSVVRGSTGELFF.

This clonotype was counted between two and nine times. The chain joins TRBV15 to TRBJ2-1, with TRBD1 matching 8 bases. Germline V gene sequence: CDR1 LNHNV, CDR2 YYDKDF (reference sequence). The V segment lost 1 base and the J segment 0 bases; nucleotides outside the gene matches: 2. This CDR3 is built from 16 residues. The CDR3 DNA sequence: TGTGCCACCAGCAGAGGAACAGGGGGCTCCTACAATGAGCAGTTCTTC. Its translation is CATSRGTGGSYNEQFF.

The rearrangement joins TRBV5-1 to TRBJ2-7, with TRBD1 matching 9 bases. The V and J ends lost 5 bases and 2 bases, in that order; junction bases with no gene match: 5. CDR1 and CDR2 from the germline V gene are SGHRS and YFSETQ. CDR3 size: 14 residues. The CDR3 here is CASRGQGIAYEQYF. Here the CDR3 DNA reads TGCGCCAGCAGAGGACAGGGGATCGCCTACGAGCAGTACTTC.

This chain uses TRBV6-6 with TRBJ2-7, with TRBD1 matching 8 bases. Germline-derived CDR1 and CDR2 are MNHNY and SVGAGI (reference sequence). After removal of 5 bases from V and 0 bases from J, the junction contained 12 bases not matched to a gene. The length of the CDR3 is 17 residues. CDR3 protein: CASSHHPQGATSYEQYF. The CDR3 nucleotides are TGTGCCAGCAGTCATCACCCCCAGGGGGCTACCTCCTACGAGCAGTACTTC.

The chain employs TRBV29-1 and TRBJ2-7, with 10 positions matching TRBD1. CDR1 and CDR2 from the germline V gene are SQVTM and ANQGSEA. CDR3 length: 13 residues. The V segment lost 8 bases and the J segment 7 bases; nucleotides outside the gene matches: 11. CDR3: CSTSTGGVLEQYF. The CDR3 nucleotides are TGCAGCACTTCGACAGGGGGCGTGTTGGAGCAGTACTTC.

This clonotype was observed a handful of times. J is TRBJ1-1 and V is TRBV7-3; D might be TRBD1 (5 bases). Germline lookup yields CDR1 SGHTA and CDR2 FQGTGA. Trimming shortened V by 5 bases and J by 1 base, and 8 bases separated the two germline ends. The CDR3 runs 13 residues. CDR3 amino acids: CASSIDRNTEAFF. CDR3 sequence (DNA): TGTGCCAGCAGCATAGACAGGAACACTGAAGCTTTCTTT.

The gene calls are TRBV15 and TRBJ1-5; D is unclear. The CDR3 has 13 residues. V was clipped by 0 bases and J by 5 bases, with 5 bases between them. Germline CDR1 LNHNV, CDR2 YYDKDF (reference sequence). The CDR3 loop reads CATSRDRYQPQHF. The CDR3, as DNA: TGTGCCACCAGCAGAGACAGGTATCAGCCCCAGCATTTT.

This chain links TRBV7-9 with TRBJ2-1, with 12 nucleotides matching TRBD2. Germline assignment: CDR1 SEHNR and CDR2 FQNEAQ (reference sequence). The CDR3 spans 17 residues. Germline trimming cut 5 bases from V and 6 bases from J; bases unmatched to any gene: 11. The CDR3 region is CASSLNFLAGGRNEQFF. The CDR3 coding sequence is TGTGCCAGCAGCCTTAACTTCCTAGCGGGGGGGCGCAATGAGCAGTTCTTC.

CDR3 bases: TGTGCCAGCAGTTACGGAGGCGGGGGGCGGAACGAGCAGTACTTC. Its translation: CASSYGGGGRNEQYF. The chain combines TRBV6-2 or TRBV6-3 with TRBJ2-7; 8 bases are a match to TRBD2. This CDR3 spans 15 amino acids. The J segment lost 5 bases and the V segment lost 2 bases, leaving 8 bases of the junction unmatched. Germline V gene lookup returns CDR1 MNHEY and CDR2 SVGEGT.

This clonotype was seen only a few times. The V call is TRBV5-1, the J call TRBJ2-3, with D possibly being TRBD1 (5 bases). The ends were cut back, 0 bases at V and 2 bases at J, with 7 bases in the middle. The CDR3 loop spans 14 amino acids. Germline V CDR1 and CDR2: SGHRS, YFSETQ. CDR3 bases: TGCGCCAGCAGCTTGGCACAGGACACAGATACGCAGTATTTT. Amino acid sequence: CASSLAQDTDTQYF. Based on the CDR3 plus reference TRBV5-1 and TRBJ2-3, the full variable domain is KAGVTQTPRYLIKTRGQQVTLSCSPISGHRSVSWYQQTPGQGLQFLFEYFSETQRNKGNFPGRFSGRQFSNSRSEMNVSTLELGDSALYLCASSLAQDTDTQYFGPGTRLTVL.